A selection of T cell receptor beta chains follows, all from one sample in a study of identical twins. Using its own MiXCR run on the 5' RACE reads, TCRdb lists one record per CDR3 protein. The sample carries about 730,000 distinct CDR3 sequences, 20% to 25% recorded once. These same records also appear under a second study, on T cells expressing NK-cell markers.

Sequencing used PBMCs. These receptors all stem from a young woman in good health. Each CDR3 is given with its conserved first and last residue. Fields, in order: J gene, D gene, clone size, V gene, CDR3 DNA, CDR3 protein. D genes are given only for firm matches. Rows may omit the clone size; those that give it use once, few, many or a size class.

J gene: TRBJ2-5; D gene: NA; clone size: NA; V gene: TRBV29-1; CDR3 DNA: TGCAGCGTGTCGCGGGGAGGAGAGACCCAGTACTTC; CDR3 protein: CSVSRGGETQYF
J gene: TRBJ2-7; D gene: NA; clone size: NA; V gene: TRBV6-2/TRBV6-3; CDR3 DNA: TGTGCCAGCAGTTACCGGCTTGGCGAGCAGTACTTC; CDR3 protein: CASSYRLGEQYF
J gene: TRBJ2-1; D gene: TRBD1; clone size: NA; V gene: TRBV29-1; CDR3 DNA: TGCAGCGCCAAAACAGGGGACGCCTACAATGAGCAGTTCTTC; CDR3 protein: CSAKTGDAYNEQFF
J gene: TRBJ1-2; D gene: NA; clone size: many; V gene: TRBV29-1; CDR3 DNA: TGCAGCGTCGGAAGCGGGACAAAGGGGTATGGCTACACCTTC; CDR3 protein: CSVGSGTKGYGYTF
J gene: TRBJ2-3; D gene: TRBD2; clone size: many; V gene: TRBV10-3; CDR3 DNA: TGTGCCATCAGTGCAGCGGGAGGGGCCGATACGCAGTATTTT; CDR3 protein: CAISAAGGADTQYF
J gene: TRBJ1-3; D gene: NA; clone size: NA; V gene: TRBV4-3; CDR3 DNA: TGCGCCAGCAGCCCCCAAGGAACGCTCTCTGGAAACACCATATATTTT; CDR3 protein: CASSPQGTLSGNTIYF
J gene: TRBJ1-2; D gene: TRBD1; clone size: few; V gene: TRBV7-9; CDR3 DNA: TGTGCCAGCAGCTCCCGGGACAGGGGTTTATTCGGTGGCTACACCTTC; CDR3 protein: CASSSRDRGLFGGYTF
J gene: TRBJ2-2; D gene: TRBD2; clone size: NA; V gene: TRBV5-4; CDR3 DNA: TGTGCCAGCAGCCCTAGCGGGAGCCACACCGGGGAGCTGTTTTTT; CDR3 protein: CASSPSGSHTGELFF
J gene: TRBJ2-3; D gene: NA; clone size: many; V gene: TRBV29-1; CDR3 DNA: TGCAGCGTGACGGGCGCTAGCACAGATACGCAGTATTTT; CDR3 protein: CSVTGASTDTQYF
J gene: TRBJ2-1; D gene: NA; clone size: few; V gene: TRBV6-1; CDR3 DNA: TGTGCCAGCAGCCTCTTGGGAGATATAGTCCATGAGCAGTTCTTC; CDR3 protein: CASSLLGDIVHEQFF
J gene: TRBJ2-3; D gene: NA; clone size: NA; V gene: TRBV6-1; CDR3 DNA: TGTGCCAGCAGTACCGGGATCACAGATACGCAGTATTTT; CDR3 protein: CASSTGITDTQYF
J gene: TRBJ2-7; D gene: NA; clone size: few; V gene: TRBV29-1; CDR3 DNA: TGCAGCGTTGAAGATGAATCTTACGAGCAGTACTTC; CDR3 protein: CSVEDESYEQYF
J gene: TRBJ2-7; D gene: NA; clone size: NA; V gene: TRBV4-3; CDR3 DNA: TGCGCCAGCAGCCAAGTTTTGGGTTCCACCTACGAGCAGTACTTC; CDR3 protein: CASSQVLGSTYEQYF
J gene: TRBJ2-4; D gene: NA; clone size: NA; V gene: TRBV20-1; CDR3 DNA: TGCAGTGCTAGAGACGATACGGGGGCGACCAAAAACATTCAGTACTTC; CDR3 protein: CSARDDTGATKNIQYF
J gene: TRBJ2-1; D gene: NA; clone size: NA; V gene: TRBV3-1; CDR3 DNA: TGTGCCAGCAGCCCACGGACGGGTGGACCCCTCTACAATGAGCAGTTCTTC; CDR3 protein: CASSPRTGGPLYNEQFF
J gene: TRBJ1-4; D gene: NA; clone size: NA; V gene: TRBV7-9; CDR3 DNA: TGTGCCAGCGGCCAGGATGGGGAAAAACTGTTTTTT; CDR3 protein: CASGQDGEKLFF
J gene: TRBJ1-1; D gene: NA; clone size: few; V gene: TRBV20-1; CDR3 DNA: TGCAGTGCTTCGGACAGTCCGGGATACGAAGCTTTCTTT; CDR3 protein: CSASDSPGYEAFF
J gene: TRBJ2-5; D gene: TRBD1; clone size: few; V gene: TRBV5-1; CDR3 DNA: TGCGCCAGCAGCCCGTTACCGGGGACAGGGCGAGAGACCCAGTACTTC; CDR3 protein: CASSPLPGTGRETQYF
J gene: TRBJ1-1; D gene: TRBD1; clone size: few; V gene: TRBV7-9; CDR3 DNA: TGTGCCAGCAGCCCCTCAACAGGGGTGAATACTGAAGCTTTCTTT; CDR3 protein: CASSPSTGVNTEAFF
J gene: TRBJ1-1; D gene: NA; clone size: once; V gene: TRBV6-6; CDR3 DNA: TGTGCCAGCCAATCAGGTGGGGCCTCTGAAGCTTTCTTT; CDR3 protein: CASQSGGASEAFF
J gene: TRBJ2-5; D gene: NA; clone size: few; V gene: TRBV5-1; CDR3 DNA: TGCGCCAGCGGCGGGGGCGCGGGGAATCAAGAGACCCAGTACTTC; CDR3 protein: CASGGGAGNQETQYF
J gene: TRBJ1-4; D gene: TRBD1; clone size: NA; V gene: TRBV20-1; CDR3 DNA: TGCAGTGCGGATCCGGGACAGGGGGTTGAAAAACTGTTTTTT; CDR3 protein: CSADPGQGVEKLFF
J gene: TRBJ2-1; D gene: TRBD2; clone size: NA; V gene: TRBV20-1; CDR3 DNA: TGCAGTGCTAGAGGTCTCGGTGGGCGGGAGCGAAAATCCTACAATGAGCAGTTCTTC; CDR3 protein: CSARGLGGRERKSYNEQFF
J gene: TRBJ2-3; D gene: NA; clone size: NA; V gene: TRBV7-6; CDR3 DNA: TGTGCCAGCATCCAAGGGGCAGAAGTCGGTACGCAGTATTTT; CDR3 protein: CASIQGAEVGTQYF
J gene: TRBJ2-2; D gene: NA; clone size: NA; V gene: TRBV6-2/TRBV6-3; CDR3 DNA: TGTGCCAGCAGTCTGCTAGAGAGACGGGGCGGGGAGCTGTTTTTT; CDR3 protein: CASSLLERRGGELFF
J gene: TRBJ2-2; D gene: NA; clone size: few; V gene: TRBV15; CDR3 DNA: TGTGCCACCAGCAGAGTGCCCCAAAAGGAGCTGTTTTTT; CDR3 protein: CATSRVPQKELFF
J gene: TRBJ2-7; D gene: NA; clone size: few; V gene: TRBV12-3/TRBV12-4; CDR3 DNA: TGTGCCAGCAGCCGCGGTGGACAGCTGGGCGAGCAGTACTTC; CDR3 protein: CASSRGGQLGEQYF
J gene: TRBJ2-3; D gene: NA; clone size: once; V gene: TRBV5-1; CDR3 DNA: TGCGCCAGCAGCTGGGGACTTCCGATGGATACGCAGTATTTT; CDR3 protein: CASSWGLPMDTQYF
J gene: TRBJ2-5; D gene: TRBD1; clone size: NA; V gene: TRBV2; CDR3 DNA: TGTGCCAGCAGCCGGACAGGTCCTAAAGAGACCCAGTACTTC; CDR3 protein: CASSRTGPKETQYF
J gene: TRBJ2-7; D gene: NA; clone size: few; V gene: TRBV7-2; CDR3 DNA: TGTGCCAGCAGCCAAAACGTCGGCTCGGGAGAGCAGTACTTC; CDR3 protein: CASSQNVGSGEQYF
J gene: TRBJ2-3; D gene: TRBD2; clone size: NA; V gene: TRBV10-3; CDR3 DNA: TGTGCCAGTATGACTAGCGGGGCTAGCACAGATACGCAGTATTTT; CDR3 protein: CASMTSGASTDTQYF
J gene: TRBJ2-7; D gene: NA; clone size: few; V gene: TRBV6-1; CDR3 DNA: TGTGCCAGCAGTCCGTCGGGGGCAGTACCCTACGAGCAGTACTTC; CDR3 protein: CASSPSGAVPYEQYF
J gene: TRBJ1-2; D gene: TRBD1; clone size: NA; V gene: TRBV20-1; CDR3 DNA: TGCAGTGCTAGGAAGGGGGCAGTCAGCGAAGGCTACACCTTC; CDR3 protein: CSARKGAVSEGYTF
J gene: TRBJ1-2; D gene: NA; clone size: many; V gene: TRBV7-2; CDR3 DNA: TGTGCCAGCAGCGATCTGGGAGTGGGCTACACCTTC; CDR3 protein: CASSDLGVGYTF
J gene: TRBJ2-2; D gene: NA; clone size: few; V gene: TRBV5-6; CDR3 DNA: TGTGCCAGCAGTTTTGAGGCATTCGGGACCGGGGAGCTGTTTTTT; CDR3 protein: CASSFEAFGTGELFF
J gene: TRBJ2-7; D gene: TRBD1; clone size: NA; V gene: TRBV6-2/TRBV6-3; CDR3 DNA: TGTGCCAGCGGTCAGGGGGCGAGAAGCGAGCAGTACTTC; CDR3 protein: CASGQGARSEQYF
J gene: TRBJ1-2; D gene: TRBD1; clone size: NA; V gene: TRBV7-2; CDR3 DNA: TGTGCCAGCAGCTTTTACAGGGGTTTAGGCTATGGCTACACCTTC; CDR3 protein: CASSFYRGLGYGYTF
J gene: TRBJ2-5; D gene: NA; clone size: few; V gene: TRBV12-3/TRBV12-4; CDR3 DNA: TGTGCCAGCAGTCTCGGCAGGGTGGATCAAGAGACCCAGTACTTC; CDR3 protein: CASSLGRVDQETQYF
J gene: TRBJ2-3; D gene: NA; clone size: NA; V gene: TRBV6-1; CDR3 DNA: TGTGCCAGCAGTCCTGGGCGGGGGACAGGCGCCAGCACAGATACGCAGTATTTT; CDR3 protein: CASSPGRGTGASTDTQYF
J gene: TRBJ2-7; D gene: NA; clone size: NA; V gene: TRBV29-1; CDR3 DNA: TGCAGCGTAGTGGGCATCTACTCCTACGAGCAGTACTTC; CDR3 protein: CSVVGIYSYEQYF
J gene: TRBJ2-1; D gene: TRBD2; clone size: NA; V gene: TRBV20-1; CDR3 DNA: TGCAGTGCTCCAAGCCCGGGACTAGCCCAAAGCAATGAGCAGTTCTTC; CDR3 protein: CSAPSPGLAQSNEQFF
J gene: TRBJ2-7; D gene: NA; clone size: few; V gene: TRBV12-3/TRBV12-4; CDR3 DNA: TGTGCCAGCAGTATCGGACACTCCACCTACGAGCAGTACTTC; CDR3 protein: CASSIGHSTYEQYF
J gene: TRBJ2-1; D gene: TRBD2; clone size: NA; V gene: TRBV7-8; CDR3 DNA: TGTGCCAGCAGCTTGGGACTAGCGGGAGGGCCCGGTGACAATGAGCAGTTCTTC; CDR3 protein: CASSLGLAGGPGDNEQFF
J gene: TRBJ2-7; D gene: NA; clone size: NA; V gene: TRBV6-5; CDR3 DNA: TGTGCCAGCAGTTATCTGGGAGACAGTTCCTACGAGCAGTACTTC; CDR3 protein: CASSYLGDSSYEQYF
J gene: TRBJ2-1; D gene: TRBD1; clone size: NA; V gene: TRBV6-1; CDR3 DNA: TGTGCCAGCAGTCGTACAGGGGTCAGCTCCTACAATGAGCAGTTCTTC; CDR3 protein: CASSRTGVSSYNEQFF
J gene: TRBJ2-3; D gene: NA; clone size: few; V gene: TRBV20-1; CDR3 DNA: TGCAGTGCTCTTTTGCCCCCACCGGACGATACGCAGTATTTT; CDR3 protein: CSALLPPPDDTQYF
J gene: TRBJ1-2; D gene: NA; clone size: few; V gene: TRBV9; CDR3 DNA: TGTGCCAGCAGCGAGGGTAGGCCGGGGCTCCTGGGAGGCTACACCTTC; CDR3 protein: CASSEGRPGLLGGYTF
J gene: TRBJ2-3; D gene: TRBD2; clone size: NA; V gene: TRBV18; CDR3 DNA: TGTGCCAGCTCACCAAGAGGGAGCGGGGGCACAGATACGCAGTATTTT; CDR3 protein: CASSPRGSGGTDTQYF
J gene: TRBJ2-1; D gene: NA; clone size: NA; V gene: TRBV3-1; CDR3 DNA: TGTGCCAGCAGCCACAGAGCAAGGTCCTACAATGAGCAGTTCTTC; CDR3 protein: CASSHRARSYNEQFF
J gene: TRBJ2-5; D gene: NA; clone size: NA; V gene: TRBV5-6; CDR3 DNA: TGTGCCAGCAGCCAGCGGAACTTAGTGGAGACCCAGTACTTC; CDR3 protein: CASSQRNLVETQYF
J gene: TRBJ2-5; D gene: TRBD2; clone size: NA; V gene: TRBV5-1; CDR3 DNA: TGCGCCAGCAGCTTCGGGACTAGCGGAGGGGGGACCCAGTACTTC; CDR3 protein: CASSFGTSGGGTQYF
J gene: TRBJ2-5; D gene: NA; clone size: NA; V gene: TRBV24-1; CDR3 DNA: TGTGCCACCAGTGAGGGACTTAAATCACAAGAGACCCAGTACTTC; CDR3 protein: CATSEGLKSQETQYF
J gene: TRBJ1-1; D gene: NA; clone size: few; V gene: TRBV29-1; CDR3 DNA: TGCAGCGGGGGGGGACAAAGCAACACTGAAGCTTTCTTT; CDR3 protein: CSGGGQSNTEAFF
J gene: TRBJ2-7; D gene: NA; clone size: many; V gene: TRBV25-1; CDR3 DNA: TGTGCCAGCAGTCCACAGGGATACTACTCCTACGAGCAGTACTTC; CDR3 protein: CASSPQGYYSYEQYF
J gene: TRBJ2-7; D gene: NA; clone size: NA; V gene: TRBV20-1; CDR3 DNA: TGCAGTGCAGACGTTGCCTACGAGCAGTACTTC; CDR3 protein: CSADVAYEQYF
J gene: TRBJ2-7; D gene: NA; clone size: NA; V gene: TRBV5-6; CDR3 DNA: TGTGCCAGCAGTTACAAGGCAGTCCCCTACGAGCAGTACTTC; CDR3 protein: CASSYKAVPYEQYF
J gene: TRBJ1-1; D gene: NA; clone size: many; V gene: TRBV10-2; CDR3 DNA: TGCGCCAGCACCAACCAACGGGAAGCTTTCTTT; CDR3 protein: CASTNQREAFF
J gene: TRBJ2-2; D gene: NA; clone size: few; V gene: TRBV12-3/TRBV12-4; CDR3 DNA: TGTGCCAGCCAGGGTACGGCACCCAACACCGGGGAGCTGTTTTTT; CDR3 protein: CASQGTAPNTGELFF
J gene: TRBJ2-2; D gene: TRBD2; clone size: few; V gene: TRBV6-5; CDR3 DNA: TGTGCCAGCAGTTACAGGCGGGAGCGAAACACCGGGGAGCTGTTTTTT; CDR3 protein: CASSYRRERNTGELFF
J gene: TRBJ1-2; D gene: NA; clone size: NA; V gene: TRBV27; CDR3 DNA: TGTGCCAGCAGTGGCACCCGGGAGCCGGGGGGCTACACCTTC; CDR3 protein: CASSGTREPGGYTF